This T cell receptor beta chain was retrieved from a study of control samples from healthy donors and cancer patients. Sequenced by immunoSEQ multiplex PCR; TCRdb stores in-frame clones only, minus some. The sample includes more than 65,000 clones, 65% to 85% of them seen just once. The V end lost 7 bases, the J end lost 3 bases, and 9 bases lay between the germline ends. CDR1 and CDR2 (germline): SNHLY, FYNNEI. The CDR3 covers 13 residues. Sequencing was carried out using blood. The sequence came from a man between 60 and 70 years old in good health. The genes are TRBV2 and TRBJ1-4, with D tentatively TRBD1 (6 bases). The CDR3 loop reads CASTGQPNEKLFF. The CDR3 DNA is TGTGCCAGCACTGGACAGCCTAATGAAAAACTGTTTTTT.